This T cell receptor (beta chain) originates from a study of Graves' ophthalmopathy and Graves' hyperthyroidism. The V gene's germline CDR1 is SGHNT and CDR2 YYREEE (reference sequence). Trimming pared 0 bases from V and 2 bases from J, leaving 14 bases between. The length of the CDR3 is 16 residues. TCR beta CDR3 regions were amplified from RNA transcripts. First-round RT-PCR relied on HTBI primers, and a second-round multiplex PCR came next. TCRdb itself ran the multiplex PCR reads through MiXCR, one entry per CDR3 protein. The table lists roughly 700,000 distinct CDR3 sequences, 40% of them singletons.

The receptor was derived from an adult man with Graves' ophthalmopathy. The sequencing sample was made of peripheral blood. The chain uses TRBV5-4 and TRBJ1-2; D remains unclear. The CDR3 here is CASSLAGSTLNYGYTF. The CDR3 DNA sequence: TGTGCCAGCAGCTTGGCAGGCAGCACCCTCAACTATGGCTACACCTTC.